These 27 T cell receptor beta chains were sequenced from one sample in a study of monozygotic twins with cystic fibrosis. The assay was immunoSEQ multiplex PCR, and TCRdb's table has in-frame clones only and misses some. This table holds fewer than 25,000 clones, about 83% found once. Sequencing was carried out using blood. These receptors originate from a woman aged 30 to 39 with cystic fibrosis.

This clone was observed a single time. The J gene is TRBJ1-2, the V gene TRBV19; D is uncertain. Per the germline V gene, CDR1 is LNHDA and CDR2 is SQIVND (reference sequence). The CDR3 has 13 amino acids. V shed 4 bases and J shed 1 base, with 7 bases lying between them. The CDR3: CASSSHSNYGYTF. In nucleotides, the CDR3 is TGTGCCAGTAGTAGTCACAGTAACTATGGCTACACCTTC.

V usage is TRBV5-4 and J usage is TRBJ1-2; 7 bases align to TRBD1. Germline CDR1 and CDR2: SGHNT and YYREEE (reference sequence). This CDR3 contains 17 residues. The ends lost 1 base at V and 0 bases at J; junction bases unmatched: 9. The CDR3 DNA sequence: TGTGCCAGCAGCTTGATGACAGCAGGGGGGTCTAACTATGGCTACACCTTC. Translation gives CASSLMTAGGSNYGYTF.

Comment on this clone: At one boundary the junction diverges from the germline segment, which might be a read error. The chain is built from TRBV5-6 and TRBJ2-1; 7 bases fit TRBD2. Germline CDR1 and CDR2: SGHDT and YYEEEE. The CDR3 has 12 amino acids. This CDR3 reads CASTLGGYEQFF. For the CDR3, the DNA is TGTGCCAGCACCTTGGGGGGGTATGAGCAGTTCTTC. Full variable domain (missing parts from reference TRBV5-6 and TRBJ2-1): DAGVTQSPTHLIKTRGQQVTLRCSPKSGHDTVSWYQQALGQGPQFIFQYYEEEERQRGNFPDRFSGHQFPNYSSELNVNALLLGDSALYLCASTLGGYEQFFGPGTRLTVL.

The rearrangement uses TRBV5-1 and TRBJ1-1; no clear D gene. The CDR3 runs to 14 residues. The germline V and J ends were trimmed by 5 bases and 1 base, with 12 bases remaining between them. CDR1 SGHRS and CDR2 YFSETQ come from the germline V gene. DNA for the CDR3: TGCGCCAGCAGTCTTCCGGACCCGAACACTGAAGCTTTCTTT. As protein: CASSLPDPNTEAFF.

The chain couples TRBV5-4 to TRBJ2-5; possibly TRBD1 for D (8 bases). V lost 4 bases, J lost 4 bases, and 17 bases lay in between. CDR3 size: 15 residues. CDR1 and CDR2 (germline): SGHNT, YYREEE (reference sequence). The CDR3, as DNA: TGTGCCAGCAGCCTCGGACAGGGCGGGGGAGAGACCCAGTACTTC. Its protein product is CASSLGQGGGETQYF.

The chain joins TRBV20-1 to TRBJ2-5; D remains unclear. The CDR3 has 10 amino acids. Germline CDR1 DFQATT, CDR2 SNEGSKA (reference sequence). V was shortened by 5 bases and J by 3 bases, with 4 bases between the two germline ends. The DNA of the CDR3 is TGCAGTGCTCGGAAAGAGACCCAGTACTTC. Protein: CSARKETQYF.

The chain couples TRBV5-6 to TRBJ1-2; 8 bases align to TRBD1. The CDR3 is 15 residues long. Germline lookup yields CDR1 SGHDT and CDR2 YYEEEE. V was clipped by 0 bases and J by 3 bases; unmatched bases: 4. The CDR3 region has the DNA TGTGCCAGCAGCTTGGGGACAGGGATATACTATGGCTACACCTTC. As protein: CASSLGTGIYYGYTF.

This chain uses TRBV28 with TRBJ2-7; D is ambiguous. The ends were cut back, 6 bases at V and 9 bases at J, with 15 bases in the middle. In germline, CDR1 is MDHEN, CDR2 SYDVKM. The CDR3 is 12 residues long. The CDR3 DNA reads TGTGCCAGCAGCCCGACTGGTAGGGTGCAGTACTTC. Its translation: CASSPTGRVQYF.

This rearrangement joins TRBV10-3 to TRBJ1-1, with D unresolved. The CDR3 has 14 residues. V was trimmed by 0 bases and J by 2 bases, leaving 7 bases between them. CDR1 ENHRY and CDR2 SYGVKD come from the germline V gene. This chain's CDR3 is CAISESGFNTEAFF. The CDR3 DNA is TGTGCCATCAGTGAGTCAGGTTTCAACACTGAAGCTTTCTTT.

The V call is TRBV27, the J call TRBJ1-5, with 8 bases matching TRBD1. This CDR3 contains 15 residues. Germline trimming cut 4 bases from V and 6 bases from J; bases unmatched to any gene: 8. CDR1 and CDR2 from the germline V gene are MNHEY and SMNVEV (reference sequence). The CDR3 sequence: CASSYRGGTIQPQHF. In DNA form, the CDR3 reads TGTGCCAGCAGTTACAGGGGGGGGACCATTCAGCCCCAGCATTTT.

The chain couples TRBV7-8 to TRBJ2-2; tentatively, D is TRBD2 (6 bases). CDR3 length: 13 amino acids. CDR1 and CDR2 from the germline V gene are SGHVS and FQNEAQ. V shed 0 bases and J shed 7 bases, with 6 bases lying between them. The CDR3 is CASSLAGGGELFF. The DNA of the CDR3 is TGTGCCAGCAGCTTAGCGGGGGGCGGGGAGCTGTTTTTT.

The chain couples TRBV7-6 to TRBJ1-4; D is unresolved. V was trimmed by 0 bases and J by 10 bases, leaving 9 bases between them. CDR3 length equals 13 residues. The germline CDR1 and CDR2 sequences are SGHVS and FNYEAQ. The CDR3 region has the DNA TGTGCCAGCAGCTTAGCTTTGACTGCAAAACTGTTTTTT. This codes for CASSLALTAKLFF.

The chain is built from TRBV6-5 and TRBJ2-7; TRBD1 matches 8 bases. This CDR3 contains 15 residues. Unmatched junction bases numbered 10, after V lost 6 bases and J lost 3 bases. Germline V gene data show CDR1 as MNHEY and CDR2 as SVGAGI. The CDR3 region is CASSRQGAHYYEQYF. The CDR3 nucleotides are TGTGCCAGCAGCCGCCAGGGGGCCCACTACTACGAGCAGTACTTC.

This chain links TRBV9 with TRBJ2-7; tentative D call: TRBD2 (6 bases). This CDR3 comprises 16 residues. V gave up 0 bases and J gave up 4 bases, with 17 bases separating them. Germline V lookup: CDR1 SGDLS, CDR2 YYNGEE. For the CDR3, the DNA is TGTGCCAGCAGCGTAGGCGGGACCGCTGGGCGGTACGAGCAGTACTTC. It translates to CASSVGGTAGRYEQYF. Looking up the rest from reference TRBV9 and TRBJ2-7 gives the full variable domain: DSGVTQTPKHLITATGQRVTLRCSPRSGDLSVYWYQQSLDQGLQFLIQYYNGEERAKGNILERFSAQQFPDLHSELNLSSLELGDSALYFCASSVGGTAGRYEQYFGPGTRLTVT.

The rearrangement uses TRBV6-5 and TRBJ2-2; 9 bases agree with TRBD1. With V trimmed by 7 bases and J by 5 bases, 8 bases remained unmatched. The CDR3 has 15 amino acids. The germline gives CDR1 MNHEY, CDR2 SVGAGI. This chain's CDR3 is CASTFGTGRTGELFF. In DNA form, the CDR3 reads TGTGCCAGCACCTTCGGGACAGGGAGGACCGGGGAGCTGTTTTTT.

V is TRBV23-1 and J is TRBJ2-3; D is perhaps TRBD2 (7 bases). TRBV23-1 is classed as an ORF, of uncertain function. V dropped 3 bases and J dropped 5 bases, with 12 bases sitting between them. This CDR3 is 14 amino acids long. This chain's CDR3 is CASSHQGGEDTQYF. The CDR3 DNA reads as TGCGCCAGCAGTCACCAAGGGGGGGAAGATACGCAGTATTTT.

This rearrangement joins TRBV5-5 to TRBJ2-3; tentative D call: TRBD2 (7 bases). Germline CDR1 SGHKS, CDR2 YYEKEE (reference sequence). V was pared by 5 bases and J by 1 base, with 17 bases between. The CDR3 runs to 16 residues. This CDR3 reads CASRWGGPGGTDTQYF. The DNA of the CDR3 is TGTGCCAGCAGATGGGGGGGGCCAGGAGGCACAGATACGCAGTATTTT.

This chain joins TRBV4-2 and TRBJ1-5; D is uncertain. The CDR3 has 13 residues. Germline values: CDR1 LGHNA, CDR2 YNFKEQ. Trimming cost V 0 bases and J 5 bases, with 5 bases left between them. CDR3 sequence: CASSQDTDQPQHF. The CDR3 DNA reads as TGTGCCAGCAGCCAAGATACCGATCAGCCCCAGCATTTT.

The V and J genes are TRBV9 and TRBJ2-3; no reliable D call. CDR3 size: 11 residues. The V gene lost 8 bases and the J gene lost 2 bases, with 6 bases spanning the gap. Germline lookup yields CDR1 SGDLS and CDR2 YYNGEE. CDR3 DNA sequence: TGTGCCAGTGGGGACACAGATACGCAGTATTTT. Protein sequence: CASGDTDTQYF.

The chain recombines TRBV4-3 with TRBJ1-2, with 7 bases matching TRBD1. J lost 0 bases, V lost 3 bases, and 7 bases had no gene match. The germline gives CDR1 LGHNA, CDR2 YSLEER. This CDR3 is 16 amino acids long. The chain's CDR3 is CASSHRPGGANYGYTF. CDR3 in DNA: TGCGCCAGCAGCCACCGACCAGGGGGAGCTAACTATGGCTACACCTTC.

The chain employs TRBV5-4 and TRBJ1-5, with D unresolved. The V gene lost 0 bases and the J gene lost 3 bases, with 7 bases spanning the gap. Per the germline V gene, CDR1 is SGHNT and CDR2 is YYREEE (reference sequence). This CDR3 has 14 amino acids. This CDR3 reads CASSLDGVNQPQHF. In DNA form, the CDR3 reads TGTGCCAGCAGCTTGGACGGGGTCAATCAGCCCCAGCATTTT.

The CDR3 protein is CASSGTGFGYTF. CDR3 DNA: TGTGCCAGCAGCGGGACAGGGTTCGGCTACACCTTC. The chain uses TRBV6-5 and TRBJ1-2; 9 bases line up with TRBD1. Germline V gene sequence: CDR1 MNHEY, CDR2 SVGAGI. Trimming removed 6 bases from V and 8 bases from J; junction bases left unmatched: 4. This CDR3 spans 12 amino acids.

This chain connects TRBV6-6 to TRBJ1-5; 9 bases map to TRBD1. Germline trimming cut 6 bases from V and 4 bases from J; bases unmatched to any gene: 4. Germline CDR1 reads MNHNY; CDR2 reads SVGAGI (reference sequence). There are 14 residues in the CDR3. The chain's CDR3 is CASSDRGLNQPQHF. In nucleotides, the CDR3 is TGTGCCAGCAGCGACAGGGGGTTGAATCAGCCCCAGCATTTT.

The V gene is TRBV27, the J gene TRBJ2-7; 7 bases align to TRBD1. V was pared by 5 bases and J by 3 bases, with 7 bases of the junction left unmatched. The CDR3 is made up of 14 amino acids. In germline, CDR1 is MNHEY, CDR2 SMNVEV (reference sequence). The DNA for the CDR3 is TGTGCCAGCAGTGCGATCCGGGACAGCTACGAGCAGTACTTC. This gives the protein CASSAIRDSYEQYF.

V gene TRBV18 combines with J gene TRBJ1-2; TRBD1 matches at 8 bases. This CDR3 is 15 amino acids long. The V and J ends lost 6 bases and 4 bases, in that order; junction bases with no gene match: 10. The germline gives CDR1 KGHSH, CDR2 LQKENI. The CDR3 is CASSPTRTGSYGYTF. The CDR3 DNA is TGTGCCAGCTCGCCAACCCGGACAGGGAGCTATGGCTACACCTTC.

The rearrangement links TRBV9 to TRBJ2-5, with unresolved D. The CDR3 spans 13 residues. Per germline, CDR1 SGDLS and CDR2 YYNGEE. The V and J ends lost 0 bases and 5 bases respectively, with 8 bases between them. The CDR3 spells CASSVVSDETQYF. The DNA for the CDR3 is TGTGCCAGCAGCGTAGTGTCGGATGAGACCCAGTACTTC.

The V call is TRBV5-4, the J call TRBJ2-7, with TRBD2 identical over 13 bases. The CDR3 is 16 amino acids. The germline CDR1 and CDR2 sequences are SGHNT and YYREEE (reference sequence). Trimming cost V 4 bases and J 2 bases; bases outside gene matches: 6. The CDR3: CASSLGTSGDPYEQYF. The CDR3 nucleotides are TGTGCCAGCAGCCTGGGGACTAGCGGGGACCCCTACGAGCAGTACTTC. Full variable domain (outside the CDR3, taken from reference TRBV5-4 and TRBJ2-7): ETGVTQSPTHLIKTRGQQVTLRCSSQSGHNTVSWYQQALGQGPQFIFQYYREEENGRGNFPPRFSGLQFPNYSSELNVNALELDDSALYLCASSLGTSGDPYEQYFGPGTRLTVT.